This T cell receptor (beta chain) came from a study of T cell responses to AZD1222 COVID-19 vaccine. The wider study: Second-dose intervals near 4 or 12 weeks were combined.

A word on this clone: The antigen remains unidentified.

Findings of the study overall: Donors were chiefly white British, with a greater number of females, and clonal diversity was perhaps underestimated. The study reported that nearly half of spike-specific TCRs target unmutated variant regions.

Method: immunoSEQ multiplex PCR; TCRdb's copy keeps in-frame clones and lacks some. The sample lists around 95,000 clones; about 93% were seen once. CDR3 length: 16 residues. Germline CDR1 reads SGHVS; CDR2 reads FQNEAQ. V shed 5 bases and J shed 0 bases, with 14 bases lying between them. The genes are TRBV7-8 and TRBJ1-5; D gene uncertain. The TCR originated in an adult in good health. Sequencing used peripheral blood, obtained on day 0 of AZD1222 vaccination. The CDR3 here is CASSPMDGYSNQPQHF. CDR3 nucleotides: TGTGCCAGCAGCCCTATGGACGGATATAGCAATCAGCCCCAGCATTTT.